This T cell receptor (beta chain) was retrieved from a study of OX40 agonist ivuxolimab in advanced cancers. Whole-study findings and limits: At 0.1 to 3.0 mg/kg and by week 6, CD4+ and CD8+ T cells in the blood had expanded clonally. Among T cells, CD8+ cells averaged more expanded clones than CD4+ cells. Partial responders at 0.1-3.0 mg/kg had among the lowest clonal expansion.

Autoimmune disease history or systemic immunosuppression led to patients being barred. Between the trimmed V and J ends, which lost 1 base and 1 base, there was a span of 9 bases. This CDR3 comprises 15 residues. The germline V gene encodes CDR1 SGHTA and CDR2 FQGTGA. This table comes from immunoSEQ multiplex PCR, and its TCRdb copy is limited to in-frame clones, with some not included. Of tens of thousands of clones listed, 75% to 95% are singletons. With respect to this clone: The target antigen is unknown.

The TCR originated in an adult with an advanced solid tumor such as melanoma, head and neck, liver or kidney cancer. The chain combines TRBV7-3 with TRBJ2-3, with D possibly TRBD1 on 6 matching bases. Sample: CD4+ or CD8+ T cells sorted from blood, taken in a trial of the OX40 agonist ivuxolimab. The CDR3 loop is CASSLMGAGTDTQYF. Here the CDR3 DNA reads TGTGCCAGCAGCTTAATGGGGGCGGGCACAGATACGCAGTATTTT.